This T cell receptor beta chain was captured in a study of blood T cell repertoires in COVID-19. Overall study context: Both acute and convalescent COVID-19 samples were obtained from the United States, Italy and Spain. PBMCs, B-cell-depleted T cells, or T cells provided the cDNA or gDNA that made up the material.

Original data processing: Amplification with reference gene primers provided the estimates of nucleated cell counts. The table came from immunoSEQ multiplex PCR; TCRdb's copy has only in-frame clones and leaves some out. D and trimming were read from the DNA, whereas the V and J calls and clone size are those reported in that table. The sample yields about 87,000 clones, about 90% seen once. A Seattle source enrolled patients during active infection and followed them longitudinally. The origin of this receptor is a man between 18 and 29 years old with COVID-19, enrolled during active disease. Sequenced material: peripheral blood.

CDR3 in DNA: TGCGCCAGCAGTCAATCGAACGGCCAGGGGGCCTACACCTCGAACACTGAAGCTTTCTTT. Translation: CASSQSNGQGAYTSNTEAFF. The chain combines TRBV23-1 with TRBJ1-1, with 8 bases matching TRBD1. TRBV23-1 is noted as an ORF with a role that remains uncertain. There are 20 residues in the CDR3. V was clipped by 0 bases and J by 1 base; unmatched bases: 16.